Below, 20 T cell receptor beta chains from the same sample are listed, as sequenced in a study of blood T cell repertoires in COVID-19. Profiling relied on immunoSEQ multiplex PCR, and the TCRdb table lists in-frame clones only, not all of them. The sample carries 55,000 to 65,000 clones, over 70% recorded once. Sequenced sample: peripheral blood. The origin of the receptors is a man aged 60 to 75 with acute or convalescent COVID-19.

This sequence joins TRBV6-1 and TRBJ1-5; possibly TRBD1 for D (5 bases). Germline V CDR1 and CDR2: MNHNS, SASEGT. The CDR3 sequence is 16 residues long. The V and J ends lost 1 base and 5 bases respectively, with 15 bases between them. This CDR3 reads CASSEGQPGGYQPQHF. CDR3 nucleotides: TGTGCCAGCAGTGAAGGACAGCCTGGCGGATATCAGCCCCAGCATTTT.

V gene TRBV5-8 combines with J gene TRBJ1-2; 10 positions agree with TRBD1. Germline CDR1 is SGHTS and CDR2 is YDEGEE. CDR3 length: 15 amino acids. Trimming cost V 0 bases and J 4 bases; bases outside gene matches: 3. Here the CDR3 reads CASSLAGTGAYGYTF. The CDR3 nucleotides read TGTGCCAGCAGCTTGGCCGGGACAGGGGCCTATGGCTACACCTTC.

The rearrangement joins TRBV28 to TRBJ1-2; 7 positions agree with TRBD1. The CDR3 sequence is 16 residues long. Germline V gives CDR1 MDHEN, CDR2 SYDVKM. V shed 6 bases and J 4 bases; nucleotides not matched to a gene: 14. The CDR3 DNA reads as TGTGCCAGCAGCCCAGGGGGGCAGGCTGCGATCTATGGCTACACCTTC. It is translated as CASSPGGQAAIYGYTF.

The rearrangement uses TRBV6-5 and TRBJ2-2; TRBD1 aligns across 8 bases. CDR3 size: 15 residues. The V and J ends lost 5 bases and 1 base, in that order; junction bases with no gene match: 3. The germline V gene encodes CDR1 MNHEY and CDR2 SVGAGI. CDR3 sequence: CASSLGQGNTGELFF. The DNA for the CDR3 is TGTGCCAGCAGTCTAGGACAGGGGAACACCGGGGAGCTGTTTTTT.

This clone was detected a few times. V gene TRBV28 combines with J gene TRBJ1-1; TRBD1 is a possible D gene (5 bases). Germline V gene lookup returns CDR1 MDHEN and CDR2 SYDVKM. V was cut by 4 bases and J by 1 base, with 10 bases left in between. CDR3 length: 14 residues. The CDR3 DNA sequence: TGTGCCAGCAGTTCCCCAGGGAAGAACACTGAAGCTTTCTTT. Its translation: CASSSPGKNTEAFF.

CDR3 sequence (DNA): TGTGCCAGCAGCCCTCAGACAGGGGGCATCTATGGCTACACCTTC. Translation: CASSPQTGGIYGYTF. This chain links TRBV14 with TRBJ1-2; 10 positions agree with TRBD1. This CDR3 has 15 amino acids. Germline loops: CDR1 SGHDN, CDR2 FVKESK. The trim removed 4 bases at V and 4 bases at J, leaving 6 bases unmatched.

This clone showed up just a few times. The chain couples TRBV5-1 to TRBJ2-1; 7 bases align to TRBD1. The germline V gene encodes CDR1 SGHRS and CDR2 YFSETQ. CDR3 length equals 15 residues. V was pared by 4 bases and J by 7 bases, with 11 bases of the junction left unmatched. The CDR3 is CASSPQPDRENEQFF. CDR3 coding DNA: TGCGCCAGCAGCCCTCAGCCTGACAGGGAGAATGAGCAGTTCTTC.

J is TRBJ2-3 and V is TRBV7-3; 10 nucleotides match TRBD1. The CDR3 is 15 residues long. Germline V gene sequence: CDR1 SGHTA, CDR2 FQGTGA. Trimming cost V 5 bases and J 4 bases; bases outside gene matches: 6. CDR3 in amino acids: CASSPTGTGADTQYF. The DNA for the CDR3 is TGTGCCAGCAGCCCAACCGGGACAGGGGCAGATACGCAGTATTTT.

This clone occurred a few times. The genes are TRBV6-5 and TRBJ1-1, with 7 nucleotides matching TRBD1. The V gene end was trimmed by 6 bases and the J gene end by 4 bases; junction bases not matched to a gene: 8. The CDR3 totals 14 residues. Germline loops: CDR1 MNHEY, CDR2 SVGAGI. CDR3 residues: CASSQPGGGTEAFF. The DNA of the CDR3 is TGTGCCAGCAGCCAACCAGGGGGTGGCACTGAAGCTTTCTTT.

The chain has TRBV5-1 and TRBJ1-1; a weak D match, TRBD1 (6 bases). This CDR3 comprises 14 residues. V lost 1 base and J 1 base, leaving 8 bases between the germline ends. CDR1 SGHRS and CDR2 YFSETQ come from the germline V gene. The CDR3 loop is CASSLMGQNTEAFF. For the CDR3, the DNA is TGCGCCAGCAGCTTGATGGGACAGAACACTGAAGCTTTCTTT. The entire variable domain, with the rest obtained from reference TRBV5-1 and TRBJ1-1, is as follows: KAGVTQTPRYLIKTRGQQVTLSCSPISGHRSVSWYQQTPGQGLQFLFEYFSETQRNKGNFPGRFSGRQFSNSRSEMNVSTLELGDSALYLCASSLMGQNTEAFFGQGTRLTVV.

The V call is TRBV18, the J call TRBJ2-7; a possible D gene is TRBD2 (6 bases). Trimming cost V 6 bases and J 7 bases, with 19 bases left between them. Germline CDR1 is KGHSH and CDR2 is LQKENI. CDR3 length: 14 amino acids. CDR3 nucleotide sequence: TGTGCCAGCTCCCTTGGGACTTCCCGGAGGGAGCAGTACTTC. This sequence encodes CASSLGTSRREQYF.

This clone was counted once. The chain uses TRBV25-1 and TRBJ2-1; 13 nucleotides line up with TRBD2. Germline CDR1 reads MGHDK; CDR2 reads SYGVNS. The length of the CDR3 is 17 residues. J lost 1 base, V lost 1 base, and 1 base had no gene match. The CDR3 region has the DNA TGTGCCAGCAGTGAATTGGGACTAGCGGGATCCTACAATGAGCAGTTCTTC. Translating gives CASSELGLAGSYNEQFF. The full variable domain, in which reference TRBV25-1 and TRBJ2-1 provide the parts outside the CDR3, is EADIYQTPRYLVIGTGKKITLECSQTMGHDKMYWYQQDPGMELHLIHYSYGVNSTEKGDLSSESTVSRIRTEHFPLTLESARPSHTSQYLCASSELGLAGSYNEQFFGPGTRLTVL.

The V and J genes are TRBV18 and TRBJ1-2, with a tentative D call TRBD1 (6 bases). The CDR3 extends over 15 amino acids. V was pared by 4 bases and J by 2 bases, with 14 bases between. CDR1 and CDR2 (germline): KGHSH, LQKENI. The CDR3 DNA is TGTGCCAGCTCACAAACAAGTGGACAGAACTATGGCTACACCTTC. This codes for CASSQTSGQNYGYTF.

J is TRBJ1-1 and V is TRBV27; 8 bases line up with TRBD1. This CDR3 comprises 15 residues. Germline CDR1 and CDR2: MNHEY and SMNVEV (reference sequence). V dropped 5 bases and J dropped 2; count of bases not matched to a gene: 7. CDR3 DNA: TGTGCCAGCAGTCGTCCAGGACAGGGAAACACTGAAGCTTTCTTT. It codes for CASSRPGQGNTEAFF.

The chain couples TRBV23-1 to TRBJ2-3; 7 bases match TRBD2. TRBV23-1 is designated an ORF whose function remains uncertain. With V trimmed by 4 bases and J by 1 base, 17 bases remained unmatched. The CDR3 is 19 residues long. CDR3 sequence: CASSPSGDLGDIRTDTQYF. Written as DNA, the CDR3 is TGCGCCAGCAGTCCCAGCGGGGACCTAGGTGATATTCGCACAGATACGCAGTATTTT.

The CDR3 nucleotides are TGTGCCAGCAAATCCGACAGGGGGGACGCTGAAGCTTTCTTT. This gives the protein CASKSDRGDAEAFF. V and J are TRBV6-4 and TRBJ1-1, with 9 nucleotides matching TRBD1. Trimming took 7 bases from V and 6 from J; bases not matched to a gene: 9. Germline-derived CDR1 and CDR2 are MRHNA and SNTAGT. This CDR3 is built from 14 residues.

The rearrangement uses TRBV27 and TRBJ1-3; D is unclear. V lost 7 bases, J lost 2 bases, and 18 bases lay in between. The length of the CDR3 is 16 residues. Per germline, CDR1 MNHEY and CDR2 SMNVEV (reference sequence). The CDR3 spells CASMNHPGSPGNTIYF. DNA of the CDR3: TGTGCCAGCATGAACCATCCGGGGTCCCCTGGAAACACCATATATTTT.

The CDR3 sequence: CASSALRDTHPYEQYF. CDR3 nucleotide sequence: TGTGCCAGCAGTGCCCTCCGGGACACACACCCATATGAGCAGTACTTC. The chain recombines TRBV6-1 with TRBJ2-7; weak D call: TRBD1 (6 bases). The germline V gene has CDR1 MNHNS and CDR2 SASEGT. The length of the CDR3 is 16 residues. V shed 4 bases and J shed 7 bases, with 23 bases lying between them.

The CDR3 nucleotides read TGTGCCAGCAGCTTGGGGGGGCCCCCCACAGATACGCAGTATTTT. Translation gives CASSLGGPPTDTQYF. The genes are TRBV7-3 and TRBJ2-3, with D perhaps TRBD2 (7 bases). The CDR3 is 15 amino acids. CDR1 and CDR2 from the germline V gene are SGHTA and FQGTGA. The V end lost 3 bases, the J end lost 2 bases, and 12 bases lay between the germline ends.

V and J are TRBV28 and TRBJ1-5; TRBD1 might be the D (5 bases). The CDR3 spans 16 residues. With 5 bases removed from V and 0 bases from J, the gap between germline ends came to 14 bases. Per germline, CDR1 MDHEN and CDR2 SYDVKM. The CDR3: CASSHRRGDSNQPQHF. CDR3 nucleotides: TGTGCCAGCAGTCACCGACGGGGGGATAGCAATCAGCCCCAGCATTTT.